These T cell receptor beta chains were read from a single sample in a study of T cell responses to AZD1222 COVID-19 vaccine. Assay used: immunoSEQ multiplex PCR; TCRdb lists only in-frame clones, some missing. The sample shows approximately 130,000 clones, about 88% of them seen only once. The material was peripheral blood, obtained 28 days after the second AZD1222 dose. Receptors originate from an adult who received the AZD1222 COVID-19 vaccine. Both conserved end residues are part of each CDR3. A D gene is named only where the DNA matches it firmly. For some rows the clone size is stated as once, few or many, or as a class when expanded; others skip it.

j_call clone_size v_call d_call cdr3_nt cdr3_aa
TRBJ1-5 - TRBV6-2/TRBV6-3 - TGTGCCAGCAGTTCCCAGGCGGATCAGCCCCAGCATTTT CASSSQADQPQHF
TRBJ1-2 - TRBV4-2 TRBD1 TGTGCCAGCAGCCAAGATCTGGACAGGGGGCGAAGGTCATATGGCTACACCTTC CASSQDLDRGRRSYGYTF
TRBJ1-1 - TRBV18 - TGTGCCAGCTCACCTTCAGGGATGAACACTGAAGCTTTCTTT CASSPSGMNTEAFF
TRBJ1-3 - TRBV2 - TGTGCCAGCAGTGACGACCACTCTGGAAACACCATATATTTT CASSDDHSGNTIYF
TRBJ2-7 - TRBV6-2/TRBV6-3 - TGTGCCAGCAGTCGCGCGGTAGGTAGCCCAAGTTACTACGAGCAGTACTTC CASSRAVGSPSYYEQYF
TRBJ1-2 - TRBV2 - TGTGCCAGCAGTGAAAGCGGGTATGGCTACACCTTC CASSESGYGYTF
TRBJ1-6 - TRBV2 - TGTGCCAGCAGTGAAGGTTCACCCCTCCACTTT CASSEGSPLHF
TRBJ2-7 - TRBV5-1 TRBD1 TGCGCCAGCAGGGCACAGGTCACAGGGGCGCTGGAGCAGTACTTC CASRAQVTGALEQYF
TRBJ2-1 - TRBV4-3 - TGCGCCAGCAGCCAGGCGAGACCTGGACGTGAGCAGTTCTTC CASSQARPGREQFF
TRBJ1-1 - TRBV15 - TGTGCCACCAGCACACACGGGGGGATCACTGAAGCTTTCTTT CATSTHGGITEAFF
TRBJ1-6 - TRBV18 - TGTGCCAGCTCACCCGAGGGATCGGGTAATTCACCCCTCCACTTT CASSPEGSGNSPLHF
TRBJ2-3 - TRBV3-1/TRBV3-2 - TGTGCCAGCAGCCAAGTGGGGTTCACAGATACGCAGTATTTT CASSQVGFTDTQYF
TRBJ1-5 - TRBV30 - TGTGCCTGGAGTGTACCCGAGAGGAGAAATCAGCCCCAGCATTTT CAWSVPERRNQPQHF
TRBJ2-2 - TRBV25-1 - TGTGCCAGCAGTGATTTGGGCAGGGTGTTCACCGGGGAGCTGTTTTTT CASSDLGRVFTGELFF
TRBJ2-1 - TRBV11-2 - TGTGCCAGCAGCTTAAGCAATGAGCAGTTCTTC CASSLSNEQFF
TRBJ1-1 - TRBV4-2 - TGTGCCAGCAGCACCCAGGGGCAGAACACTGAAGCTTTCTTT CASSTQGQNTEAFF
TRBJ1-1 - TRBV19 - TGTGCCAGCGAATCCGGGGGGCGCATCACGAACACTGAAGCTTTCTTT CASESGGRITNTEAFF
TRBJ1-1 - TRBV18 - TGTGCCAGCTCCCAAGGGACGAACACTGAAGCTTTCTTT CASSQGTNTEAFF
TRBJ1-5 - TRBV7-9 - TGTGCCAGCAGCTCCGGGTCTTCGGAAGGACAGCCCCAGCATTTT CASSSGSSEGQPQHF
TRBJ1-3 - TRBV30 TRBD1 TGTGCCTGGAGTAATGGCAGGGGGAGAAACACCATATATTTT CAWSNGRGRNTIYF
TRBJ1-6 - TRBV11-1 - TGTGCCAGCAGCCTAGTAGGTGATTCACCCCTCCACTTT CASSLVGDSPLHF
TRBJ1-4 - TRBV3-1/TRBV3-2 - TGTGCCAGCAGGGACACAGGGAGTGCAGAAAAACTGTTTTTT CASRDTGSAEKLFF
TRBJ2-2 - TRBV5-1 TRBD2 TGCGCCAGCAGCTTCCAACCCGGGACTAGCGGGGGGACGAAACGGGAGACCGGGGAGCTGTTTTTT CASSFQPGTSGGTKRETGELFF
TRBJ2-7 - TRBV12-3/TRBV12-4 - TGTGCCAGCAGTTTCGCCTACGAGCAGTACTTC CASSFAYEQYF
TRBJ1-1 few TRBV30 TRBD1 TGTGCCTGTTGCGGACAGGGACCTTCGGCTTTCTTT CACCGQGPSAFF
TRBJ1-1 - TRBV19 - TGTGCCAGTAGTATAGAATCTTTCGGAAACACTGAAGCTTTCTTT CASSIESFGNTEAFF
TRBJ1-2 - TRBV4-1 - TGCGCCAGCAGCCAAGTCCAGGATCCCACCTATGGCTACACCTTC CASSQVQDPTYGYTF